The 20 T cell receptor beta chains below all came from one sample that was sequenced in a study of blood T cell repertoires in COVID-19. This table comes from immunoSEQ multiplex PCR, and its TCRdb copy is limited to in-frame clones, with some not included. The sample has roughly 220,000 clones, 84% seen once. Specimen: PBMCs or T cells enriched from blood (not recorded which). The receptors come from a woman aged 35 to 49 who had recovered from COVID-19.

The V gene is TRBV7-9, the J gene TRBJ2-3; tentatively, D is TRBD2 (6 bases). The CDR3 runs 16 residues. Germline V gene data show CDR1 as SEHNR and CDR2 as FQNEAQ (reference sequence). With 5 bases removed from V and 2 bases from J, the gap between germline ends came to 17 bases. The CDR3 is CASSPRGSPSTDTQYF. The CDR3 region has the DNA TGTGCCAGCAGCCCCCGGGGGAGCCCCTCCACAGATACGCAGTATTTT.

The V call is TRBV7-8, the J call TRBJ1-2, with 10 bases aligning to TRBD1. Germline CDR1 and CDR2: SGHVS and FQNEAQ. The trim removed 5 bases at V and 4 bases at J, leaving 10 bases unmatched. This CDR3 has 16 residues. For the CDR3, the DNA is TGTGCCAGCAGCCGAGGGGGACAGGGGAGAGGCTATGGCTACACCTTC. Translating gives CASSRGGQGRGYGYTF.

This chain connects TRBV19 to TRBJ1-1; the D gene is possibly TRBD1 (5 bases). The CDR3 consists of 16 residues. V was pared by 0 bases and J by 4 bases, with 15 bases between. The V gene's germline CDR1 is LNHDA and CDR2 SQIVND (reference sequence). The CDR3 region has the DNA TGTGCCAGTAGTATAGATACGAGACAGACTTCCACTGAAGCTTTCTTT. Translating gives CASSIDTRQTSTEAFF.

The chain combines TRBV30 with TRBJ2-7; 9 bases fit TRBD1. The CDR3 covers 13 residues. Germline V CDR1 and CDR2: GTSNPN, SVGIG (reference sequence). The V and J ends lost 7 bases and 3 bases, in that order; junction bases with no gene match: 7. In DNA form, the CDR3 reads TGTGCCTACCGGACAGGGGCGCTCTACGAGCAGTACTTC. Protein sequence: CAYRTGALYEQYF.

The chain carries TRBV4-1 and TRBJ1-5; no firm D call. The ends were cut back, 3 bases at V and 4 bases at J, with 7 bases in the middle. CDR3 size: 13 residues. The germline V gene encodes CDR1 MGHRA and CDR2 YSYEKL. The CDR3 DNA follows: TGCGCCAGCAGCCAGGCAGTGAATCAGCCCCAGCATTTT. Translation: CASSQAVNQPQHF.

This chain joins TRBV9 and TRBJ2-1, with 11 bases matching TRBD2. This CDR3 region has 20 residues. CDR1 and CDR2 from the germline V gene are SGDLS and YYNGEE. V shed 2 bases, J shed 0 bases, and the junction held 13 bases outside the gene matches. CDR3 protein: CASSVSIATSGSSSYNEQFF. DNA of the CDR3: TGTGCCAGCAGCGTTTCAATCGCCACTAGCGGGAGTAGCTCCTACAATGAGCAGTTCTTC.

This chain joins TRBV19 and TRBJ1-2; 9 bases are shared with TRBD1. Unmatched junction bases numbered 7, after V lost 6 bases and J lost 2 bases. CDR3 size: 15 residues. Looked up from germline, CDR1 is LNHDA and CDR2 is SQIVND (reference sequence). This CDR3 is CASSPVTGGNYGYTF. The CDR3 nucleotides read TGTGCCAGTAGCCCCGTCACAGGGGGCAACTATGGCTACACCTTC.

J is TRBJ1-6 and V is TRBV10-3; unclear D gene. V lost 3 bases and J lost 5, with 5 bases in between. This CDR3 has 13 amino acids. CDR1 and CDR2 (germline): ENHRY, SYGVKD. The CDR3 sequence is CAISEHDNSPLHF. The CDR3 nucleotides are TGTGCCATCAGTGAACACGATAATTCACCCCTCCACTTT.

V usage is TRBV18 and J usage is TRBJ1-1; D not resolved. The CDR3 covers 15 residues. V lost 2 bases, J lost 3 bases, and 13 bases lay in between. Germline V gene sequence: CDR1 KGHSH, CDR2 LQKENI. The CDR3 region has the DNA TGTGCCAGCTCACCATTTTCGGCGGTGGACACTGAAGCTTTCTTT. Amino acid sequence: CASSPFSAVDTEAFF.

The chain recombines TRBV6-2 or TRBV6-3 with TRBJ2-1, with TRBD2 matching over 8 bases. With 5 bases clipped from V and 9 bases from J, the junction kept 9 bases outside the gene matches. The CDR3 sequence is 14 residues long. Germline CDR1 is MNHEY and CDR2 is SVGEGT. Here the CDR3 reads CASSRSGIGGEQFF. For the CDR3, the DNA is TGTGCCAGCAGTCGTAGCGGGATAGGCGGTGAGCAGTTCTTC.

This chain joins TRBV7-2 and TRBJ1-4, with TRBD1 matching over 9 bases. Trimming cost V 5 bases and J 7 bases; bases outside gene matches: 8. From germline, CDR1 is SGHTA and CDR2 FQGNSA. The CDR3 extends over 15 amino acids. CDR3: CASSLGGTGSEKLFF. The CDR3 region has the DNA TGTGCCAGCAGCCTAGGGGGGACAGGGAGTGAAAAACTGTTTTTT.

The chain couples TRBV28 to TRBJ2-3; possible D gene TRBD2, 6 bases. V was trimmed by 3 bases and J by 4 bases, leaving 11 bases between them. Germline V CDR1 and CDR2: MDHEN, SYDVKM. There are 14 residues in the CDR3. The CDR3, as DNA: TGTGCCAGCAGTTTGAGAGCGGGTGCAGATACGCAGTATTTT. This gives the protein CASSLRAGADTQYF.

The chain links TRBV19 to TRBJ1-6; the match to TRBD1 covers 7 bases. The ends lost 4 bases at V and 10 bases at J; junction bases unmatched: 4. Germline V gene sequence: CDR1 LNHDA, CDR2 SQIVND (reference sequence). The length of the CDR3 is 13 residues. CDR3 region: CASSRQGLSPLHF. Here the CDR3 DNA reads TGTGCCAGTAGTAGACAGGGATTATCACCCCTCCACTTT. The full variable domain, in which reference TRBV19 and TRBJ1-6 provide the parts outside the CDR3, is DGGITQSPKYLFRKEGQNVTLSCEQNLNHDAMYWYRQDPGQGLRLIYYSQIVNDFQKGDIAEGYSVSREKKESFPLTVTSAQKNPTAFYLCASSRQGLSPLHFGNGTRLTVT.

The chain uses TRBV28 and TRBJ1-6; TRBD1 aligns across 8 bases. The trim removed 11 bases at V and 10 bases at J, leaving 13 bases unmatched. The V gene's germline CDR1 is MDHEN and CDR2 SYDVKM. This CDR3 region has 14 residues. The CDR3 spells CAGNRTGRRSPLHF. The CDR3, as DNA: TGTGCCGGAAACCGGACAGGGCGAAGGTCACCCCTCCACTTT.

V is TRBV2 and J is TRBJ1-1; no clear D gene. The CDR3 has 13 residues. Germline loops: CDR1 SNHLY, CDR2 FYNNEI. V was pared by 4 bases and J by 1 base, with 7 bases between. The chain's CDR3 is CASSVEGNTEAFF. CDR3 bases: TGTGCCAGCAGTGTCGAGGGGAACACTGAAGCTTTCTTT.

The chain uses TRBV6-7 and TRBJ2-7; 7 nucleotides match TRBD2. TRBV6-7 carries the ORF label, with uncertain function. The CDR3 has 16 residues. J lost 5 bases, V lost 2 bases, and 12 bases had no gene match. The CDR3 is CASSYRVTSMPHEQYF. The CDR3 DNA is TGTGCCAGCAGTTACAGAGTGACTAGCATGCCCCACGAGCAGTACTTC.

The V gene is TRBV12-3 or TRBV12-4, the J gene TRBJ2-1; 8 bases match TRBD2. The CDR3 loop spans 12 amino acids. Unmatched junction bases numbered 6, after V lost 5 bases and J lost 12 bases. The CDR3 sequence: CASSTGLERQFF. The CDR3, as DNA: TGTGCCAGCAGTACGGGACTAGAAAGGCAGTTCTTC.

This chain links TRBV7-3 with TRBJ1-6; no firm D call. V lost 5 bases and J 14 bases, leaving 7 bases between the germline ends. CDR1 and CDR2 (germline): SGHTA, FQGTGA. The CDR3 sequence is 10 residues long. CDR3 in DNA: TGTGCCAGCAGCCTACAGTCCCTCCACTTT. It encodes CASSLQSLHF.

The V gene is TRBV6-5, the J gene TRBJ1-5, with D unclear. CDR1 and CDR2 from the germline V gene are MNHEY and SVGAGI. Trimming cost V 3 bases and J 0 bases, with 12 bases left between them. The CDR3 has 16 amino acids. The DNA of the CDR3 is TGTGCCAGCAGTTATTCTTCGACGGGTAGCAATCAGCCCCAGCATTTT. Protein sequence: CASSYSSTGSNQPQHF.

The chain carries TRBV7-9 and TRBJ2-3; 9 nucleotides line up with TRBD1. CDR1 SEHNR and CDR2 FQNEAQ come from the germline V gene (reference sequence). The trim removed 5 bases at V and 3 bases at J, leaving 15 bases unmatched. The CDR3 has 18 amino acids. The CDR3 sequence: CASSHTSTGGDGTDTQYF. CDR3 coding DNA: TGTGCCAGCAGCCACACTTCCACAGGGGGCGACGGGACAGATACGCAGTATTTT. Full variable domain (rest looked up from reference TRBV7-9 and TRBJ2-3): DTGVSQNPRHKITKRGQNVTFRCDPISEHNRLYWYRQTLGQGPEFLTYFQNEAQLEKSRLLSDRFSAERPKGSFSTLEIQRTEQGDSAMYLCASSHTSTGGDGTDTQYFGPGTRLTVL.